The clone carrying this TCR beta chain showed up many times. Using RNA template, CDR3s of TCR alpha and beta were amplified with iRepertoire arm-PCR. For one-step reverse transcription and amplification, 100-400 ng of tissue mRNA or PBMC total RNA was used. TCRdb re-called the multiplex PCR reads with MiXCR, one entry per CDR3 protein. The sample records 150,000 to 200,000 distinct CDR3 sequences, over 25% being singletons. The record originates from a study of glioma-infiltrating T cells. The sequencing input was glioma tissue, nonneoplastic brain tissue, or PBMCs (not recorded which). The receptor was isolated from a human donor with low-grade glioma or glioblastoma, undergoing nonglioma brain surgery, or in good health (not recorded which).

CDR3 nucleotides: TGTGCCAGCAGCCCTAACCCGGTAATTCCAGATACGCAGTATTTT. It yields the protein CASSPNPVIPDTQYF. The rearrangement links TRBV9 to TRBJ2-3; no reliable D call. Germline V gene data show CDR1 as SGDLS and CDR2 as YYNGEE. Trimming pared 4 bases from V and 4 bases from J, leaving 16 bases between. The CDR3 runs to 15 residues.